The TCR beta chain under discussion was sequenced for a study of long-term antiretroviral therapy in people with HIV. An immunoSEQ assay, version v3.0, was performed at survey level. The assay was immunoSEQ multiplex PCR, and TCRdb's table has in-frame clones only and misses some. The sample includes tens of thousands of clones, nearly 95% seen only once; the top ten take about 2.6%. This TCR derives from a woman aged 45-65 years with HIV. The material was unsorted PBMCs, obtained 3.7 years after starting antiretroviral therapy.

CDR3 DNA sequence: TGTGCCAGTAGTATTGTGGGACAGGGACGGGAAGCTTTCTTT. This gives the protein CASSIVGQGREAFF. This chain joins TRBV19 and TRBJ1-1; the match to TRBD1 covers 9 bases. Trimming cost V 3 bases and J 8 bases; bases outside gene matches: 7. In germline, CDR1 is LNHDA, CDR2 SQIVND (reference sequence). The length of the CDR3 is 14 residues.